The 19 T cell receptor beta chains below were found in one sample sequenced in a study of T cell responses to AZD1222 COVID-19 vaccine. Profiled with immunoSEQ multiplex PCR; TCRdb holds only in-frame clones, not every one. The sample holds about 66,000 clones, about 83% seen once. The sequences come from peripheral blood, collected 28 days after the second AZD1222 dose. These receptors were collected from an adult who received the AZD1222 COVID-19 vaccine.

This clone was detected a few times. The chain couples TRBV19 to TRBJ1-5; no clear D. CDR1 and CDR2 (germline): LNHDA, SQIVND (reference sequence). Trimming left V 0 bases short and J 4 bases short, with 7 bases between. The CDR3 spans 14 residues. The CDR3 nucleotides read TGTGCCAGTAGTATAGATAGAAAAAATCAGCCCCAGCATTTT. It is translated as CASSIDRKNQPQHF.

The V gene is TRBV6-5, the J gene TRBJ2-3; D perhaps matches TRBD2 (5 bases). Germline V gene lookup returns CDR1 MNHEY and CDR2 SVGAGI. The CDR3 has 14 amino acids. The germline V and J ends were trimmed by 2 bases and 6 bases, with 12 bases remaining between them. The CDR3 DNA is TGTGCCAGCAGTTACAGCGGTGGAGGTGATACGCAGTATTTT. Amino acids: CASSYSGGGDTQYF.

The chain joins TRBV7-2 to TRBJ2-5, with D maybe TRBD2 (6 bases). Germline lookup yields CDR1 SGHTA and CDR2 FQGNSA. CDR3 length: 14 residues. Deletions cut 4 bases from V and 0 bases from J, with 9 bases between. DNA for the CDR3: TGTGCCAGCAGCTCCCGGACTAACCAAGAGACCCAGTACTTC. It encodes CASSSRTNQETQYF.

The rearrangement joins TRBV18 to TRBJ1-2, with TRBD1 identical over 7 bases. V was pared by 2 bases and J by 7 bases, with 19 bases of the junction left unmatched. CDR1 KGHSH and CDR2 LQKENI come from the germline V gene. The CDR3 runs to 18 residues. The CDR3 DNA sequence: TGTGCCAGCTCACCAGGGGGATCTTACAGGGGAAACTTCGCTGGCTACACCTTC. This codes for CASSPGGSYRGNFAGYTF.

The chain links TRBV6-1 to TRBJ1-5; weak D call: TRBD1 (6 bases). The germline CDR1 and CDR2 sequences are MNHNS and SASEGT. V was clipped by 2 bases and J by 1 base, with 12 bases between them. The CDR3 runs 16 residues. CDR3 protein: CASSEPGQGSNQPQHF. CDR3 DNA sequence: TGTGCCAGCAGTGAACCAGGGCAGGGGAGCAATCAGCCCCAGCATTTT.

CDR3 residues: CASSFSGGAYEQFF. In DNA, the CDR3 is TGTGCCAGCAGCTTCAGCGGGGGGGCCTATGAGCAGTTCTTC. V and J are TRBV11-2 and TRBJ2-1, with 10 bases that match TRBD2. The V segment lost 3 bases and the J segment 8 bases; nucleotides outside the gene matches: 4. CDR3 length: 14 amino acids. The germline V gene encodes CDR1 SGHAT and CDR2 FQNNGV.

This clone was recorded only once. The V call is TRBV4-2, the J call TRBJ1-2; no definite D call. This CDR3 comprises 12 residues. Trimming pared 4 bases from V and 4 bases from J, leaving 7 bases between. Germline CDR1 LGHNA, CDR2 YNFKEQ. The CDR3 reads CASSLGTYGYTF. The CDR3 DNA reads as TGTGCCAGCAGCCTGGGAACCTATGGCTACACCTTC.

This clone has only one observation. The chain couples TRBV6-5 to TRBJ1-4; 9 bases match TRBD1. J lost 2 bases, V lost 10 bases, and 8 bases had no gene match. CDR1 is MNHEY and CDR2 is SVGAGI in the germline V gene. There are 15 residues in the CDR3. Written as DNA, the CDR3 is TGTGCCACCATAGACAGGGGGTCTACTAATGAAAAACTGTTTTTT. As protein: CATIDRGSTNEKLFF.

CDR3 region: CASRGGAETQYF. CDR3 bases: TGTGCCAGCAGAGGGGGCGCGGAGACCCAGTACTTC. The rearrangement uses TRBV19 and TRBJ2-5, with 7 bases fitting TRBD1. V lost 9 bases, J lost 5 bases, and 6 bases stayed unmatched. Germline V gene data show CDR1 as LNHDA and CDR2 as SQIVND (reference sequence). The length of the CDR3 is 12 residues.

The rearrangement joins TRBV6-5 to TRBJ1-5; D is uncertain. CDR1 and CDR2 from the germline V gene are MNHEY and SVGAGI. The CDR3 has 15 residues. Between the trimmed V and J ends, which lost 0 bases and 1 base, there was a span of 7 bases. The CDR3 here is CASSYSPLSNQPQHF. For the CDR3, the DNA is TGTGCCAGCAGTTACTCACCCCTCAGCAATCAGCCCCAGCATTTT.

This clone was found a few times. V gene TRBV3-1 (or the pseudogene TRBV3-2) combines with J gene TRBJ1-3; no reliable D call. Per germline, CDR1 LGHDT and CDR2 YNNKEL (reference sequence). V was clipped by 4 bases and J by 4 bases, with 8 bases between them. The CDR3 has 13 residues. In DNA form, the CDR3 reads TGTGCCAGCAGCCCGAACTCCGGAAACACCATATATTTT. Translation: CASSPNSGNTIYF.

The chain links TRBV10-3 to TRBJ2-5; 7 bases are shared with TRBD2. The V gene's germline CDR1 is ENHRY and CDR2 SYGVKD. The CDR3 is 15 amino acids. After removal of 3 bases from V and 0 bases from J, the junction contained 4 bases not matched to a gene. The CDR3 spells CAISDPGTNQETQYF. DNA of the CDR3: TGTGCCATCAGTGATCCCGGGACTAACCAAGAGACCCAGTACTTC.

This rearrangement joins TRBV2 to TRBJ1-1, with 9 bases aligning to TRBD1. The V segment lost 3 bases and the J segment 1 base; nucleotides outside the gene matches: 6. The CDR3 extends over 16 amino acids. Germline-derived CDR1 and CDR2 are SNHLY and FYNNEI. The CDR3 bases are TGTGCCAGCAGTGAGGGGCGGGGACAGGGGAACACTGAAGCTTTCTTT. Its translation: CASSEGRGQGNTEAFF.

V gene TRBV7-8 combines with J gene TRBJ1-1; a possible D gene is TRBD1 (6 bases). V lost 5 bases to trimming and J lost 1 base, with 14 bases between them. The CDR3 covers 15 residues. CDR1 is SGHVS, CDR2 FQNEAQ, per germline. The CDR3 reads CASSALQGSNTEAFF. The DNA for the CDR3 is TGTGCCAGCAGCGCCCTACAGGGATCGAACACTGAAGCTTTCTTT.

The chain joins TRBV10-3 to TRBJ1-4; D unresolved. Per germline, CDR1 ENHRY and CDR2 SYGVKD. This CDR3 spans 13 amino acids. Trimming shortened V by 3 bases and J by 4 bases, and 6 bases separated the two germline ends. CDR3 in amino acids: CAISEQLNEKLFF. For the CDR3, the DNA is TGTGCCATCAGTGAACAGCTTAATGAAAAACTGTTTTTT.

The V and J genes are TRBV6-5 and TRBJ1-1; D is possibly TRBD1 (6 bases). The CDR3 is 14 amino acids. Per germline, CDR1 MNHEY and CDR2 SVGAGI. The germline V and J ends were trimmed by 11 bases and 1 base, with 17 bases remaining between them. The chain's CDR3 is CAVRFPGANTEAFF. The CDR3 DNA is TGTGCCGTACGATTCCCGGGGGCGAACACTGAAGCTTTCTTT.

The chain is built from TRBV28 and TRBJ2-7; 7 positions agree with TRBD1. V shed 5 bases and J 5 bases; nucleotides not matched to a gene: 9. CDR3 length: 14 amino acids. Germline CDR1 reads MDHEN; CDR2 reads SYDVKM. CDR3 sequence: CASSTDRLLHEQYF. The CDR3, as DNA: TGTGCCAGCAGTACGGACAGGTTGCTCCACGAGCAGTACTTC.

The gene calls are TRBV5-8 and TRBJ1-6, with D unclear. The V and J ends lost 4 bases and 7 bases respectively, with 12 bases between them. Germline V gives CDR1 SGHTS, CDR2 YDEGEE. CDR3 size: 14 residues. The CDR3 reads CASSIQRINSPLHF. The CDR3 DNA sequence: TGTGCCAGCAGCATACAGAGAATCAATTCACCCCTCCACTTT.

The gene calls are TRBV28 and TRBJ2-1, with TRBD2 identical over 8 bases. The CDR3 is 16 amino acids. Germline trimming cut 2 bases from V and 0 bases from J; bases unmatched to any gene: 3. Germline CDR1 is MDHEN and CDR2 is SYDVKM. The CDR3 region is CASSLGAGGSYNEQFF. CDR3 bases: TGTGCCAGCAGTTTAGGGGCGGGGGGCTCCTACAATGAGCAGTTCTTC.